These 15 T cell receptor beta chains were sequenced from one sample in a study of blood T cell repertoires in COVID-19 (dated by TCRdb to the early 2020s). Receptor libraries were prepared by the immunoSEQ multiplex PCR assay. Here the immuneACCESS table is served through TCRdb, limited to in-frame sequences with V and J called. Missing clones are a known gap in these copies; in checked studies unresolved V genes cover under half, and the rest lacks a known reason. Present in this sample are approximately 500,000 clones, less than 90% of which were seen just once. The top ten hold 7.8% of the sample. Sequencing used peripheral blood. The receptor set was obtained from a woman in her fifties or sixties with COVID-19, enrolled during active disease.

The rearrangement uses TRBV7-2 and TRBJ1-6; 8 bases match TRBD1. Germline CDR1 and CDR2: SGHTA and FQGNSA. The ends lost 1 base at V and 7 bases at J; junction bases unmatched: 12. This CDR3 has 18 amino acids. For the CDR3, the DNA is TGTGCCAGCAGCTTAGGGTCAGGGGGCGAGGGGAGGAATTCACCCCTCCACTTT. This codes for CASSLGSGGEGRNSPLHF.

This chain joins TRBV29-1 and TRBJ2-1; 8 bases agree with TRBD2. The CDR3 totals 15 residues. V was clipped by 4 bases and J by 4 bases; unmatched bases: 9. Germline CDR1 is SQVTM and CDR2 is ANQGSEA. CDR3: CSVVGGVAGYNEQFF. In nucleotides, the CDR3 is TGCAGCGTTGTAGGGGGGGTAGCGGGGTACAATGAGCAGTTCTTC.

The gene calls are TRBV4-2 and TRBJ2-2; the match to TRBD1 covers 12 bases. CDR3 length equals 17 residues. J was trimmed by 4 bases and V by 8 bases; bases with no gene match: 11. In germline, CDR1 is LGHNA, CDR2 YNFKEQ. The CDR3 loop is CASSPSGTGGFTGELFF. The DNA for the CDR3 is TGTGCCAGCTCTCCATCCGGGACAGGGGGCTTCACCGGGGAGCTGTTTTTT.

The CDR3 reads CASSGFLKGIGNEQFF. DNA for the CDR3: TGTGCCAGCAGTGGGTTCCTGAAGGGGATCGGGAATGAGCAGTTCTTC. The V and J genes are TRBV11-1 and TRBJ2-1, with a weak D call TRBD1 (5 bases). The CDR3 has 16 residues. V was shortened by 6 bases and J by 7 bases, with 22 bases between the two germline ends. The germline CDR1 and CDR2 sequences are SGHAT and FQDESV (reference sequence).

This chain connects TRBV13 to TRBJ2-2; D perhaps matches TRBD2 (5 bases). Per germline, CDR1 PRHDT and CDR2 FYEKMQ (reference sequence). Trimming left V 5 bases short and J 0 bases short, with 10 bases between. CDR3 length: 15 residues. CDR3 bases: TGTGCCAGCAGCCCAGAGCGGCCGAACACCGGGGAGCTGTTTTTT. Its translation is CASSPERPNTGELFF.

In this sample, this clone turned up once. The V and J genes are TRBV6-5 and TRBJ1-2; 8 bases are a match to TRBD1. The CDR3 length is 13 residues. After removal of 5 bases from V and 8 bases from J, the junction contained 7 bases not matched to a gene. The germline CDR1 and CDR2 sequences are MNHEY and SVGAGI. Here the CDR3 reads CASSLTGVGGYTF. The DNA for the CDR3 is TGTGCCAGCAGTCTGACAGGGGTGGGAGGCTACACCTTC.

The J gene is TRBJ2-6, the V gene TRBV19; no clear D gene. Germline CDR1 is LNHDA and CDR2 is SQIVND (reference sequence). The CDR3 loop spans 14 amino acids. V lost 3 bases and J 2 bases, leaving 5 bases between the germline ends. CDR3: CASSISAGANVLTF. CDR3 in DNA: TGTGCCAGTAGTATTTCCGCTGGGGCCAACGTCCTGACTTTC.

The gene calls are TRBV5-6 and TRBJ2-7; D uncertain. This CDR3 region has 13 residues. The germline CDR1 and CDR2 sequences are SGHDT and YYEEEE. Trimming cost V 5 bases and J 0 bases, with 9 bases left between them. The CDR3 DNA follows: TGTGCCAGCAGTGAGAAAAGCTCCTACGAGCAGTACTTC. Protein product: CASSEKSSYEQYF. Full variable domain (rest looked up from reference TRBV5-6 and TRBJ2-7): DAGVTQSPTHLIKTRGQQVTLRCSPKSGHDTVSWYQQALGQGPQFIFQYYEEEERQRGNFPDRFSGHQFPNYSSELNVNALLLGDSALYLCASSEKSSYEQYFGPGTRLTVT.

The chain is built from TRBV2 and TRBJ2-3; no clear D. Per the germline V gene, CDR1 is SNHLY and CDR2 is FYNNEI. The CDR3 loop spans 14 amino acids. V was trimmed by 3 bases and J by 1 base, leaving 8 bases between them. CDR3 sequence: CASSESQGTDTQYF. The CDR3 DNA reads TGTGCCAGCAGTGAGAGCCAGGGCACAGATACGCAGTATTTT.

The gene calls are TRBV5-4 and TRBJ1-3; D is possibly TRBD1 (6 bases). The CDR3 has 16 residues. Between the trimmed V and J ends, which lost 4 bases and 1 base, there was a span of 15 bases. Germline V gene sequence: CDR1 SGHNT, CDR2 YYREEE (reference sequence). Written as DNA, the CDR3 is TGTGCCAGCAGCGGAATACAGGGAGAATCTGGAAACACCATATATTTT. It codes for CASSGIQGESGNTIYF.

This rearrangement joins TRBV6-6 to TRBJ1-4; 8 positions match TRBD1. The CDR3 has 15 amino acids. Trimming at V came to 5 bases and at J to 5 bases, leaving 7 bases not matched to a gene. Germline CDR1 and CDR2: MNHNY and SVGAGI (reference sequence). The CDR3 region has the DNA TGTGCCAGCAGTGGGGATAACAGGGGGAATGAAAAACTGTTTTTT. This encodes CASSGDNRGNEKLFF.

The chain joins TRBV13 to TRBJ2-3; 11 bases map to TRBD2. V trimming: 5 bases; J trimming: 2 bases; junction bases outside the gene matches: 6. CDR1 is PRHDT and CDR2 is FYEKMQ in the germline V gene (reference sequence). The CDR3 extends over 16 amino acids. The CDR3 nucleotides are TGTGCCAGCAGCCCACTGACTAGCGGGGTCACAGATACGCAGTATTTT. This codes for CASSPLTSGVTDTQYF.

As DNA, the CDR3 is TGTGCCAGCAGTTTTGTAGGGGCATGGACTGAAGCTTTCTTT. Encoded protein: CASSFVGAWTEAFF. The rearrangement links TRBV27 to TRBJ1-1, with D perhaps matching TRBD1 (5 bases). The CDR3 is 14 amino acids. V was trimmed by 3 bases and J by 5 bases, leaving 13 bases between them. Germline V lookup: CDR1 MNHEY, CDR2 SMNVEV (reference sequence).

This rearrangement joins TRBV3-1 (or the pseudogene TRBV3-2) to TRBJ1-1; D not resolved. Trimming left V 3 bases short and J 5 bases short, with 4 bases between. The CDR3 spans 11 residues. CDR1 LGHDT and CDR2 YNNKEL come from the germline V gene (reference sequence). The CDR3 reads CASSQRTEAFF. CDR3 bases: TGTGCCAGCAGCCAGAGGACTGAAGCTTTCTTT.

The gene calls are TRBV5-1 and TRBJ1-1; D gene ambiguous. This CDR3 has 13 amino acids. Trimming pared 4 bases from V and 5 bases from J, leaving 12 bases between. Germline CDR1 reads SGHRS; CDR2 reads YFSETQ. DNA of the CDR3: TGCGCCAGCAGCCCGATGGCGGGGACTGAAGCTTTCTTT. Residues: CASSPMAGTEAFF.